This TCR beta chain was captured by sequencing in a study of blood T cell repertoires in COVID-19 (TCRdb year 2020). For the wider study: Samples from collaborators originated in the United States, Italy and Spain and spanned both the acute and convalescent phases of COVID-19. The samples were drawn from two sources: the first 160 participants of the ongoing ImmuneRACE study, and fewer than 1,500 subjects contributed by 6 global collaborators. Where HLA class I and class II types were available, the types were taken from metadata supplied by the sample provider, not from assay-based typing. The repertoires were made available in a free public database intended to serve as a resource for research on the immune response to SARS-CoV-2. The prospective study material was composed of cDNA or gDNA derived from T cells, B-cell-depleted T cells, or PBMCs. The dataset comprised deeply sampled blood TCRbeta repertoires from subjects exposed to, actively infected with, or recovered from COVID-19. Sample metadata almost always included a de-identified subject ID, COVID-19 status, age in years and sex.

What the work shows at the level of the full study, not this receptor alone: The quantity of clinical and demographic metadata differed by source and by participant and was supplied without curation.

The immunoSEQ Assay, a bias-controlled multiplex PCR, was used to amplify TCRbeta CDR3 regions from genomic DNA. Concerning the study's data processing: The number of nucleated cells in each sample was estimated from the amplification of reference gene primers within the assay. To quantify the absolute abundance of each unique TCRbeta CDR3 rearrangement, sequence reads were collapsed and filtered. Productive Simpson clonality was computed per sample as the square root of Simpson's diversity index over productive rearrangements. Entries here come from immuneACCESS through TCRdb and include only in-frame sequences with V and J called. Some clones fail to appear in such tables; in the studies checked, an unresolved V gene covers under half of the shortfall, and the cause of the remainder is unknown. The V and J calls and clone size are taken from that table; D and trimming were inferred from the DNA. The sample profile shows roughly 180,000 clones; 85% of them were found once. In total, the top ten clones hold 6.5% to 10% of the sample.

Comment on this clone: Its antigen has not been determined. No base qualities exist here, and no much larger clone lies one base off it.

The collaborating institutions used their own protocols to collect whole blood in K2EDTA tubes. Collaborator samples were shipped for TCRbeta analysis as frozen whole blood, isolated PBMCs, or DNA extracted from either sample type. V sheds 5 bases and J sheds 2 bases, leaving 14 bases between their ends. From a lookup of the germline V gene, CDR1 and CDR2 are SGHRS and YFSETQ. Measured from the cysteine to the phenylalanine, the CDR3 is 14 residues long. The entry retains the CDR3 DNA only, 42 bases that are in frame from base 1. The receptor was isolated from a woman aged 60 to 75 with acute or convalescent COVID-19. The sequencing input was peripheral blood. The receptor chain draws on TRBV5-1 and TRBJ2-7; matching of 5 bases hints at TRBD1 as the D gene. The bases read TGCGCCAGCAGGGCAGGGTACAACGCCTACGAGCAGTACTTC. Its coded protein is CASRAGYNAYEQYF.